This T cell receptor (beta chain) was sequenced during a study of blood T cell repertoires in COVID-19. Overall study context: Sources were T cells, B-cell-depleted T cells, or PBMCs; the material itself was cDNA or gDNA.

The repertoire was sequenced with immunoSEQ multiplex PCR; TCRdb's copy has only in-frame clones and lacks some. Among 300,000 or so clones listed, roughly 87% were seen once. Clinical history reported by participants formed the basis on which cohorts were assigned. Before being deemed recovered, Cohort 3 donors had two negative PCRs, clearance, or symptom resolution. This CDR3 contains 13 residues. Trimming took 5 bases from V and 8 from J; bases not matched to a gene: 7. Germline assignment: CDR1 SEHNR and CDR2 FQNEAQ (reference sequence). This clone was observed a single time. The gene calls are TRBV7-9 and TRBJ1-2, with 8 bases that match TRBD1. The TCR was taken from a woman aged 30 to 39 who had recovered from COVID-19. Sequencing was done on a sample of PBMCs or T cells enriched from blood (not recorded which). In DNA, the CDR3 is TGTGCCAGCAGCCGCGGACAGGGTGTCGGCTACACCTTC. The encoded protein is CASSRGQGVGYTF.